Sequencing of this T cell receptor (beta chain) was carried out in a study of blood T cells in healthy people across ages. CDR1 DFQATT and CDR2 SNEGSKA come from the germline V gene (reference sequence). The CDR3 contains 14 residues. Trimming left V 6 bases short and J 4 bases short, with 18 bases between. A second roughly 6 to 12 cycle PCR used barcoded and J-beta primers. TCRdb fed the 5' RACE reads into MiXCR, producing one record per CDR3 protein. The sample holds approximately 810,000 distinct CDR3 sequences, less than 35% seen once. The sample holds many counts of this clonotype. The receptor was derived from a woman older than 75 in good health. The sequenced material came from blood. This chain connects TRBV20-1 to TRBJ1-1; D ambiguous. This CDR3 reads CSAPRTGLSTEAFF. The CDR3 DNA follows: TGCAGTGCCCCCCGGACCGGCCTGAGCACTGAAGCTTTCTTT.